These 32 T cell receptor beta chains came from one sample sequenced in a study of blood T cell repertoires in COVID-19. Produced via immunoSEQ multiplex PCR; TCRdb's table is partial and in-frame only. This table holds 120,000 or so clones, 80% to 85% found once. The sequencing input was peripheral blood. The source of these receptors is a woman aged 30 to 39 who had recovered from COVID-19.

This sequence joins TRBV6-6 and TRBJ1-2; D is uncertain. CDR3 size: 12 residues. From germline, CDR1 is MNHNY and CDR2 SVGAGI (reference sequence). With 7 bases removed from V and 4 bases from J, the gap between germline ends came to 10 bases. CDR3 protein: CASKGSTYGYTF. The CDR3 DNA reads as TGTGCCAGCAAAGGGAGCACCTATGGCTACACCTTC.

Only a few counts were recorded for this clone. The chain couples TRBV27 to TRBJ2-1, with D uncertain. Trimming left V 0 bases short and J 8 bases short, with 5 bases between. Germline V gene data show CDR1 as MNHEY and CDR2 as SMNVEV (reference sequence). This CDR3 has 12 amino acids. The CDR3 here is CASSLSTDEQFF. In DNA form, the CDR3 reads TGTGCCAGCAGTTTATCAACGGATGAGCAGTTCTTC.

In this sample, this clone turned up a few times. The chain is built from TRBV7-8 and TRBJ2-1; weak D call: TRBD1 (5 bases). The CDR3 covers 15 residues. CDR1 SGHVS and CDR2 FQNEAQ come from the germline V gene. Trimming removed 5 bases at V and 0 bases at J, with 11 bases between. DNA for the CDR3: TGTGCCAGCAGCCCCACAGGATTCTCCTACAATGAGCAGTTCTTC. This translates into CASSPTGFSYNEQFF.

The chain links TRBV9 to TRBJ2-2; no reliable D call. CDR1 and CDR2 from the germline V gene are SGDLS and YYNGEE. V lost 1 base, J lost 1 base, and 8 bases lay in between. This CDR3 contains 15 residues. In DNA form, the CDR3 reads TGTGCCAGCAGCGTACCAGCAGGGAACACCGGGGAGCTGTTTTTT. Amino acids: CASSVPAGNTGELFF.

J is TRBJ2-7 and V is TRBV9, with 8 bases lining up with TRBD1. V trimming: 4 bases; J trimming: 2 bases; junction bases outside the gene matches: 11. Germline CDR1 reads SGDLS; CDR2 reads YYNGEE. There are 16 residues in the CDR3. The CDR3 region has the DNA TGTGCCAGCAGCCCCGGGGGACAGGCTAGTACCTACGAGCAGTACTTC. It translates to CASSPGGQASTYEQYF.

V gene TRBV7-9 combines with J gene TRBJ1-1, with no clear D. Trimming stripped 7 bases from V and 1 base from J, with 10 bases between. Germline V gene data show CDR1 as SEHNR and CDR2 as FQNEAQ (reference sequence). This CDR3 comprises 13 residues. The CDR3 DNA is TGTGCCAGCACCGTTACGGGGAACACTGAAGCTTTCTTT. Protein: CASTVTGNTEAFF.

This chain connects TRBV19 to TRBJ1-5; 7 bases are shared with TRBD1. The V gene end was trimmed by 1 base and the J gene end by 4 bases; junction bases not matched to a gene: 10. Germline V CDR1 and CDR2: LNHDA, SQIVND (reference sequence). The CDR3 is 17 residues long. The CDR3 DNA is TGTGCCAGTAGTATAGCCTTCGATGGCAGGGGGAATCAGCCCCAGCATTTT. It is translated as CASSIAFDGRGNQPQHF.

This chain links TRBV5-4 with TRBJ2-1; 9 positions match TRBD1. The CDR3 is made up of 18 amino acids. The V and J ends lost 7 bases and 7 bases, in that order; junction bases with no gene match: 21. Germline V gives CDR1 SGHNT, CDR2 YYREEE (reference sequence). As DNA, the CDR3 is TGTGCCAGCGGTGTACAGGGGGCAGGACTTCCTTACTCAAATGAGCAGTTCTTC. Its translation: CASGVQGAGLPYSNEQFF.

V gene TRBV27 combines with J gene TRBJ2-1; TRBD2 matches 12 bases. V shed 5 bases, J shed 4 bases, and the junction held 3 bases outside the gene matches. Germline loops: CDR1 MNHEY, CDR2 SMNVEV (reference sequence). The CDR3 loop spans 15 amino acids. CDR3 in amino acids: CASSILAGGYNEQFF. Written as DNA, the CDR3 is TGTGCCAGCAGTATACTAGCGGGAGGATACAATGAGCAGTTCTTC.

This clone has only one observation. At one end the junction does not follow the germline gene, possibly because of a read error. This sequence joins TRBV3-1 (or the pseudogene TRBV3-2) and TRBJ2-1; D is undetermined. CDR1 and CDR2 (germline): LGHDT, YNNKEL (reference sequence). The CDR3 has 14 residues. Written as DNA, the CDR3 is TGTGCCAGCGGCCAATTGGTAGGTAGCCATGAGCAGTTCTTC. Protein product: CASGQLVGSHEQFF.

The chain is built from TRBV12-5 and TRBJ2-7; unclear D gene. CDR1 and CDR2 from the germline V gene are LGHNT and FRNRAP. Deletions cut 1 base from V and 3 bases from J, with 13 bases between. CDR3 length: 15 residues. Here the CDR3 reads CASGLAAGRIYEQYF. In DNA form, the CDR3 reads TGTGCTAGTGGTTTGGCTGCCGGCAGGATCTACGAGCAGTACTTC.

The chain recombines TRBV28 with TRBJ1-1; perhaps TRBD1 as D (6 bases). Trimming removed 9 bases at V and 0 bases at J, with 14 bases between. The CDR3 loop spans 14 amino acids. The germline V gene has CDR1 MDHEN and CDR2 SYDVKM. CDR3 nucleotide sequence: TGTGCCAGTGTGTCTCAGGGGTTGAACACTGAAGCTTTCTTT. Amino acid sequence: CASVSQGLNTEAFF.

This clone was counted once. This rearrangement joins TRBV12-3 or TRBV12-4 to TRBJ1-1; D not resolved. This CDR3 is built from 12 residues. V gave up 1 base and J gave up 11 bases, with 11 bases separating them. CDR3 region: CASSLGGSGAFF. The CDR3 DNA sequence: TGTGCCAGCAGTTTAGGAGGCTCCGGGGCTTTCTTT.

V is TRBV5-1 and J is TRBJ2-7, with TRBD2 matching over 7 bases. J lost 2 bases, V lost 1 base, and 6 bases had no gene match. CDR1 and CDR2 from the germline V gene are SGHRS and YFSETQ. The CDR3 is 15 amino acids. The CDR3 nucleotides read TGCGCCAGCAGCTTGTCGGGGGAGGGTACCTACGAGCAGTACTTC. Translation gives CASSLSGEGTYEQYF.

V gene TRBV18 combines with J gene TRBJ1-6; 7 bases are shared with TRBD1. The CDR3 is made up of 14 amino acids. Germline values: CDR1 KGHSH, CDR2 LQKENI. Trimming at V came to 5 bases and at J to 8 bases, leaving 6 bases not matched to a gene. The CDR3 sequence: CASSSTGPDSPLHF. CDR3 bases: TGTGCCAGCTCATCGACAGGGCCAGATTCACCCCTCCACTTT.

In the case of this clone: Lacking the conserved final phenylalanine or tryptophan, this CDR3 likely reflects a read error. It is unclear where the CDR3 begins or ends on the DNA, so no DNA is shown, and the CDR3 is as TCRdb lists it. CDR3 sequence: CASSVSDTLFPIL. This chain connects TRBV2 to TRBJ2-7; TRBD1, the table's D call, was not compared with the DNA. Germline CDR1 and CDR2: SNHLY and FYNNEI. Including both end residues, the CDR3 is 13 amino acids long.

The chain has TRBV20-1 and TRBJ2-7; the match to TRBD2 covers 12 bases. Germline CDR1 is DFQATT and CDR2 is SNEGSKA (reference sequence). The trim removed 3 bases at V and 6 bases at J, leaving 9 bases unmatched. This CDR3 spans 15 amino acids. The DNA of the CDR3 is TGCAGTGCTAGTAAGGCTAGCGGGAGGGCCCTCGAGCAGTACTTC. Its protein product is CSASKASGRALEQYF.

The rearrangement links TRBV19 to TRBJ1-2, with a possible D match to TRBD1 (6 bases). The V and J ends lost 4 bases and 4 bases respectively, with 13 bases between them. The CDR3 totals 14 residues. From germline, CDR1 is LNHDA and CDR2 SQIVND (reference sequence). The CDR3 bases are TGTGCCAGTAGTAGCGGGGGCATCAGCTATGGCTACACCTTC. Protein sequence: CASSSGGISYGYTF.

The rearrangement links TRBV5-5 to TRBJ2-7, with TRBD1 identical over 9 bases. Germline values: CDR1 SGHKS, CDR2 YYEKEE (reference sequence). This CDR3 region has 13 residues. Trimming removed 4 bases from V and 7 bases from J; junction bases left unmatched: 6. In DNA form, the CDR3 reads TGTGCCAGCAGCCAACAGGGGGCGTATGAGCAGTACTTC. Translated: CASSQQGAYEQYF.

CDR3 amino acids: CASSLNRDSHGYTF. CDR3 bases: TGTGCCAGCAGCTTAAACCGGGACAGCCATGGCTACACCTTC. V is TRBV7-8 and J is TRBJ1-2, with 7 positions matching TRBD1. Germline trimming cut 2 bases from V and 6 bases from J; bases unmatched to any gene: 6. The CDR3 is made up of 14 amino acids. Germline assignment: CDR1 SGHVS and CDR2 FQNEAQ.

The chain joins TRBV7-9 to TRBJ1-5, with no clear D. CDR3 length equals 14 residues. Between the trimmed V and J ends, which lost 3 bases and 4 bases, there was a span of 10 bases. Germline assignment: CDR1 SEHNR and CDR2 FQNEAQ (reference sequence). The CDR3: CASSFSTGNQPQHF. The CDR3 DNA sequence: TGTGCCAGCAGCTTTTCCACGGGGAATCAGCCCCAGCATTTT.

The chain employs TRBV19 and TRBJ1-1; no clear D gene. Germline V gene data show CDR1 as LNHDA and CDR2 as SQIVND (reference sequence). The CDR3 extends over 15 amino acids. Between the trimmed V and J ends, which lost 3 bases and 2 bases, there was a span of 13 bases. As DNA, the CDR3 is TGTGCCAGTAGTATTATAGCGGGTCCCAACACTGAAGCTTTCTTT. Protein product: CASSIIAGPNTEAFF.

V usage is TRBV6-1 and J usage is TRBJ2-5; 10 nucleotides agree with TRBD2. The CDR3 is 17 amino acids. The V gene's germline CDR1 is MNHNS and CDR2 SASEGT. Trimming at V came to 4 bases and at J to 4 bases, leaving 12 bases not matched to a gene. The CDR3 loop reads CASSGASGRIEGETQYF. The CDR3 DNA is TGTGCCAGCAGTGGAGCTAGCGGGAGAATCGAAGGAGAGACCCAGTACTTC.

This chain uses TRBV3-1 (or the pseudogene TRBV3-2) with TRBJ2-7; TRBD2 matches at 9 bases. With 4 bases clipped from V and 0 bases from J, the junction kept 4 bases outside the gene matches. Germline CDR1 and CDR2: LGHDT and YNNKEL (reference sequence). The CDR3 consists of 15 residues. In DNA, the CDR3 is TGTGCCAGCAGCCTGAAACTAGCGGGCTCCTACGAGCAGTACTTC. Translation: CASSLKLAGSYEQYF.

The chain uses TRBV27 and TRBJ2-4; 13 nucleotides align to TRBD2. Trimming removed 5 bases from V and 2 bases from J; junction bases left unmatched: 12. The CDR3 spans 19 residues. CDR1 is MNHEY and CDR2 is SMNVEV in the germline V gene (reference sequence). CDR3 sequence reads: CASSATSGRALNTKNIQYF. In DNA, the CDR3 is TGTGCCAGCAGTGCCACTAGCGGGAGGGCCCTCAATACCAAAAACATTCAGTACTTC.

V is TRBV4-1 and J is TRBJ1-4, with 9 nucleotides matching TRBD1. Germline CDR1 and CDR2: MGHRA and YSYEKL. This CDR3 comprises 15 residues. Losses at the gene ends were 4 bases for V and 7 bases for J; bases not matched to a gene: 7. The CDR3 spells CASSPRQGVSEKLFF. The CDR3 coding sequence is TGCGCCAGCAGCCCTCGACAGGGGGTCTCTGAAAAACTGTTTTTT.

This chain uses TRBV3-1 (or the pseudogene TRBV3-2) with TRBJ2-3, with 9 bases fitting TRBD2. The CDR3 is 19 amino acids. Germline V gene sequence: CDR1 LGHDT, CDR2 YNNKEL (reference sequence). With V trimmed by 4 bases and J by 1 base, 15 bases remained unmatched. CDR3 protein: CASSLLGSGSMRRTDTQYF. DNA for the CDR3: TGTGCCAGCAGCCTCCTGGGTAGCGGGAGTATGAGGCGCACAGATACGCAGTATTTT.

There are a few counts of this clone. The gene calls are TRBV27 and TRBJ2-7; 9 bases line up with TRBD2. The length of the CDR3 is 15 residues. CDR1 MNHEY and CDR2 SMNVEV come from the germline V gene (reference sequence). Germline trimming cut 0 bases from V and 0 bases from J; bases unmatched to any gene: 0. The CDR3, as DNA: TGTGCCAGCAGTTTATCTAGCGGGAGCTCCTACGAGCAGTACTTC. Translation gives CASSLSSGSSYEQYF.

The chain combines TRBV19 with TRBJ1-6; 12 bases align to TRBD1. V was clipped by 1 base and J by 6 bases; unmatched bases: 1. Germline V CDR1 and CDR2: LNHDA, SQIVND (reference sequence). CDR3 size: 16 residues. The CDR3 nucleotides read TGTGCCAGTAGTATAGGGGACAGGGGGCCTAATTCACCCCTCCACTTT. This encodes CASSIGDRGPNSPLHF.

The genes are TRBV7-8 and TRBJ1-2; D might be TRBD1 (5 bases). The V and J ends lost 7 bases and 8 bases respectively, with 20 bases between them. The CDR3 consists of 14 residues. CDR1 is SGHVS, CDR2 FQNEAQ, per germline. The CDR3 region is CASTEDIKNRGYTF. DNA of the CDR3: TGTGCCAGCACAGAGGACATCAAGAATCGGGGCTACACCTTC.

This clone was recorded once. The rearrangement links TRBV29-1 to TRBJ1-2; 7 bases map to TRBD1. V gave up 0 bases and J gave up 0 bases; unmatched junction bases: 1. The CDR3 runs 14 residues. Per germline, CDR1 SQVTM and CDR2 ANQGSEA. DNA for the CDR3: TGCAGCGTTGAAGAAGGGACAGCTAACTATGGCTACACCTTC. This sequence encodes CSVEEGTANYGYTF.

The CDR3 spells CASSRQLNTGELFF. The CDR3 DNA follows: TGTGCCAGCAGCCGACAGCTAAACACCGGGGAGCTGTTTTTT. J is TRBJ2-2 and V is TRBV14, with D possibly TRBD1 on 5 matching bases. Germline CDR1 reads SGHDN; CDR2 reads FVKESK. The CDR3 totals 14 residues. V lost 4 bases, J lost 2 bases, and 8 bases lay in between.